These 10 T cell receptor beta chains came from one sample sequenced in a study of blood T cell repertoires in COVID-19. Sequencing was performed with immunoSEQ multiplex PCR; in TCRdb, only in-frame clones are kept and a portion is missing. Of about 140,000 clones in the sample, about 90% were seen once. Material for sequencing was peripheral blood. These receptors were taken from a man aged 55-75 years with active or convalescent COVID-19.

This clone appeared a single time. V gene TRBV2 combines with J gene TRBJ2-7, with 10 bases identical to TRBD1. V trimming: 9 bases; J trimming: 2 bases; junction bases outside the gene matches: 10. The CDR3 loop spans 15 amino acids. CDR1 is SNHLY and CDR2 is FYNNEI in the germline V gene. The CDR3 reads CASSFGDRGPYEQYF. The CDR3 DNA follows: TGTGCCAGTTCCTTCGGGGACAGGGGCCCCTACGAGCAGTACTTC.

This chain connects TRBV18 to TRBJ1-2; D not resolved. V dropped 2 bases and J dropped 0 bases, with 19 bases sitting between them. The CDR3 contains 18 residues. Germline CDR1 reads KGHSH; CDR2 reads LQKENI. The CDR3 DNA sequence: TGTGCCAGCTCACCATCGGTCTCATTTGCTTTTTCTAACTATGGCTACACCTTC. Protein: CASSPSVSFAFSNYGYTF.

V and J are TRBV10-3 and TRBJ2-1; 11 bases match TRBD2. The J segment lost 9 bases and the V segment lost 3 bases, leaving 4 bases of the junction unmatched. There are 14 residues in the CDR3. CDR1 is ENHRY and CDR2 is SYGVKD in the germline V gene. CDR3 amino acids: CAISDTSGSGEQFF. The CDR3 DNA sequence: TGTGCCATCAGTGACACTAGCGGGAGCGGTGAGCAGTTCTTC.

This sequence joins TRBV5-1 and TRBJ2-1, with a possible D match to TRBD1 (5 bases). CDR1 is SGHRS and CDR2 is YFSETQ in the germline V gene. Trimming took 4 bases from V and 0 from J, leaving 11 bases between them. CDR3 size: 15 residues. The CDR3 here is CASSQGQISYNEQFF. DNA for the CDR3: TGCGCCAGCAGCCAAGGACAAATCTCCTACAATGAGCAGTTCTTC. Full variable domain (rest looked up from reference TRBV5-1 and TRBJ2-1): KAGVTQTPRYLIKTRGQQVTLSCSPISGHRSVSWYQQTPGQGLQFLFEYFSETQRNKGNFPGRFSGRQFSNSRSEMNVSTLELGDSALYLCASSQGQISYNEQFFGPGTRLTVL.

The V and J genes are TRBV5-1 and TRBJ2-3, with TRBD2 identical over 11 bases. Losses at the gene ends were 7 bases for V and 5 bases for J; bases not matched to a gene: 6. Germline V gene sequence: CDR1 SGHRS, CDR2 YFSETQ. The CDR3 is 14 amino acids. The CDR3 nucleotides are TGCGCCAGCCAAATAGCGGGAGGGGTAGATACGCAGTATTTT. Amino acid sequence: CASQIAGGVDTQYF. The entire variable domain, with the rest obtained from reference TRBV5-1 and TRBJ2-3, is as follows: KAGVTQTPRYLIKTRGQQVTLSCSPISGHRSVSWYQQTPGQGLQFLFEYFSETQRNKGNFPGRFSGRQFSNSRSEMNVSTLELGDSALYLCASQIAGGVDTQYFGPGTRLTVL.

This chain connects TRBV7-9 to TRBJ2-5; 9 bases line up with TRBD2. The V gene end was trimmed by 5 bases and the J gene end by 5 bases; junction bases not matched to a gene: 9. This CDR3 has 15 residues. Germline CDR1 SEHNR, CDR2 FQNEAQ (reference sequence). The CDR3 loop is CASSRHQAGGETQYF. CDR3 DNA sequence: TGTGCCAGCAGCCGCCATCAGGCGGGAGGGGAGACCCAGTACTTC.

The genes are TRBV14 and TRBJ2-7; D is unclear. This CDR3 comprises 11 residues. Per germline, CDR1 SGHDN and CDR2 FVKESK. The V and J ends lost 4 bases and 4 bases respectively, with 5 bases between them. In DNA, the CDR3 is TGTGCCAGCAGCCTTAATTACGAGCAGTACTTC. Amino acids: CASSLNYEQYF.

For the CDR3, the DNA is TGTGCCAGCAGCTCAAGTGGACAGGCAGGGTCGGAAAAACTGTTTTTT. Amino acids: CASSSSGQAGSEKLFF. The rearrangement joins TRBV5-4 to TRBJ1-4; 7 bases map to TRBD1. The length of the CDR3 is 16 residues. Germline CDR1 is SGHNT and CDR2 is YYREEE (reference sequence). V shed 3 bases and J 8 bases; nucleotides not matched to a gene: 13.

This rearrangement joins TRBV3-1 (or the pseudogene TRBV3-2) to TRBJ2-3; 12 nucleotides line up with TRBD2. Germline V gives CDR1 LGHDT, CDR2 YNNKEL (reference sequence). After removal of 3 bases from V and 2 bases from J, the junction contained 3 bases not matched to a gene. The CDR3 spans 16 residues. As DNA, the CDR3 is TGTGCCAGCAGCCAGGGACTAGCGGGCCTCACAGATACGCAGTATTTT. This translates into CASSQGLAGLTDTQYF.

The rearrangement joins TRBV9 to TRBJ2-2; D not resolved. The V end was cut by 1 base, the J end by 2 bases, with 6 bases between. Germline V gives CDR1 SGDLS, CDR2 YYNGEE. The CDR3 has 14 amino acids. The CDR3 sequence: CASSVTQNTGELFF. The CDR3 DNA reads TGTGCCAGCAGCGTAACACAAAACACCGGGGAGCTGTTTTTT.